This T cell receptor beta chain was identified during a study of T cell responses to AZD1222 COVID-19 vaccine. Study outcomes and limitations: Increased Spike-specific TCR breadth and depth were observed after two AZD1222 doses. Only a handful of individuals given AZD1222 were seropositive at baseline. The span of vaccine-associated CD4 TCRs extended across spike, with dominance at 160-218 and 743-854. Repertoires were collected only later (after the peak T cell response had occurred).

Sequenced by immunoSEQ multiplex PCR; TCRdb stores in-frame clones only, minus some. The table has 120,000 to 150,000 clones, approximately 86% seen once. Concerning this clone: The antigen remains unidentified.

Germline V lookup: CDR1 SGHRS, CDR2 YFSETQ. The CDR3 runs to 15 residues. V gave up 7 bases and J gave up 8 bases; unmatched junction bases: 15. The receptor was derived from an adult who received the AZD1222 COVID-19 vaccine. The rearrangement links TRBV5-1 to TRBJ2-4; 7 positions match TRBD2. The sample here was peripheral blood, taken 28 days after the second AZD1222 dose. The CDR3 DNA sequence: TGCGCCAGCCGGGCGGTGGGAGGGGAGTCTGACATTCAGTACTTC. Amino acids: CASRAVGGESDIQYF.